This T cell receptor beta chain was sequenced in a study of blood T cell repertoires in COVID-19. Overall study context: Italy, Spain and the United States were the sources of the convalescent and acute COVID-19 samples.

This clone was detected only a few times. In the original processing: Counts of nucleated cells, estimated from reference gene primer amplification, were obtained. Method: immunoSEQ multiplex PCR; TCRdb's copy keeps in-frame clones and lacks some. The D gene and trimming were derived from the DNA, and the V and J assignments and clone size from that table. This sample has 20,000 to 25,000 clones, with roughly 89% found just once. This clonotype was obtained from a human donor with active COVID-19. The donor label of this sample is uncertain. The sequenced material came from peripheral blood.

This CDR3 is CAISDLVDYNEQFF. DNA of the CDR3: TGTGCCATCAGTGACCTAGTTGATTACAATGAGCAGTTCTTC. The chain employs TRBV10-3 and TRBJ2-1; D is ambiguous. The germline V gene has CDR1 ENHRY and CDR2 SYGVKD. V dropped 3 bases and J dropped 4 bases, with 10 bases sitting between them. There are 14 residues in the CDR3.